This is a list of T cell receptor beta chains from one sample in a study of CD8+CD57+ T cells in acquired aplastic anemia. MiXCR, run by TCRdb on the reads, gives a single entry per CDR3 protein. The sample holds 190,000 or so distinct CDR3 sequences, over 60% seen once. The specimen sequenced was sorted CD4+, CD8+, or CD8+CD57+ T cells (not recorded which) from PBMCs. These receptors all come from a human donor in good health. Each CDR3 is given with its conserved first and last residue. The D gene is left open where the match is weak. Only some rows state a clone size, as once, few, many or a class for expanded clones.

d_call	v_call	j_call	clone_size	cdr3_aa	cdr3_nt
-	TRBV11-1	TRBJ1-1	many	CASSLSQNTEAFF	TGTGCCAGCAGCTTATCCCAGAACACTGAAGCTTTCTTT
TRBD1	TRBV7-9	TRBJ1-5	-	CASSSDRVLQPQHF	TGTGCCAGCAGTTCGGACAGGGTGCTTCAGCCCCAGCATTTT
TRBD2	TRBV5-1	TRBJ2-7	-	CASSWGLAGTYEQYF	TGCGCCAGCAGCTGGGGACTAGCGGGAACCTACGAGCAGTACTTC
-	TRBV29-1	TRBJ1-5	-	CSVAVRDNQPQHF	TGCAGCGTTGCCGTAAGGGACAATCAGCCCCAGCATTTT
-	TRBV11-2	TRBJ1-6	-	CASSPDSIYNSPLHF	TGTGCCAGCAGCCCGGACAGTATCTATAATTCACCCCTCCACTTT
-	TRBV7-2	TRBJ2-7	-	CASSIGQSPSYEQYF	TGTGCCAGCAGCATAGGACAGTCCCCGAGCTACGAGCAGTACTTC
-	TRBV12-3/TRBV12-4	TRBJ2-3	many	CASSWARGAHADTQYF	TGTGCCAGCAGTTGGGCGAGGGGGGCGCACGCAGATACGCAGTATTTT
-	TRBV20-1	TRBJ2-1	many	CSARGYNEQFF	TGCAGTGCTAGGGGTTACAATGAGCAGTTCTTC
-	TRBV24-1	TRBJ1-1	-	CATSGVNTEAFF	TGTGCCACCAGTGGAGTGAACACTGAAGCTTTCTTT
-	TRBV6-6	TRBJ1-2	-	CASSPSWGASGYTF	TGTGCCAGCAGCCCGTCATGGGGCGCATCCGGCTACACCTTC
TRBD1	TRBV29-1	TRBJ2-1	many	CSATQGASYNEQFF	TGCAGCGCAACACAGGGGGCCTCCTACAATGAGCAGTTCTTC
TRBD2	TRBV6-4	TRBJ2-7	once	CASSFSPLADEGQYF	TGTGCCAGCAGCTTTTCACCACTAGCGGACGAAGGGCAGTACTTC
TRBD1	TRBV24-1	TRBJ2-5	-	CATSDGQGNQETQYF	TGTGCCACCAGTGACGGACAGGGTAACCAAGAGACCCAGTACTTC
-	TRBV4-2	TRBJ2-1	many	CASSQDRGEWDNEQFF	TGTGCCAGCAGCCAAGATAGGGGAGAATGGGACAATGAGCAGTTCTTC
-	TRBV9	TRBJ2-1	many	CASSVVGRDYNEQFF	TGTGCCAGCAGCGTAGTGGGACGGGATTACAATGAGCAGTTCTTC
-	TRBV7-2	TRBJ1-6	many	CASSLVEAGRSYNSPLHF	TGTGCCAGCAGCTTAGTGGAGGCAGGGCGCTCCTATAATTCACCCCTCCACTTT
-	TRBV5-8	TRBJ2-1	many	CASSLGLAAYNEQFF	TGTGCCAGCAGCTTGGGGCTAGCAGCCTACAATGAGCAGTTCTTC
-	TRBV20-1	TRBJ2-5	-	CSARAATRIQETQYF	TGCAGTGCTAGAGCAGCAACTAGGATCCAAGAGACCCAGTACTTC
TRBD1	TRBV5-1	TRBJ1-1	-	CASSVDRGEAFF	TGCGCCAGCAGCGTAGACAGGGGAGAAGCTTTCTTT
-	TRBV2	TRBJ2-1	-	CASRAGTQVHNEQFF	TGTGCCAGCAGGGCCGGGACCCAGGTCCACAATGAGCAGTTCTTC
-	TRBV19	TRBJ2-1	once	CASSTTGNEQFF	TGTGCCAGTAGTACCACAGGGAATGAGCAGTTCTTC
TRBD2	TRBV5-1	TRBJ2-1	many	CASSGGSYNEQFF	TGCGCCAGCAGCGGCGGGAGTTACAATGAGCAGTTCTTC
TRBD2	TRBV20-1	TRBJ2-5	-	CSARSSGGTQETQYF	TGCAGTGCTAGATCTAGCGGGGGGACTCAAGAGACCCAGTACTTC
-	TRBV20-1	TRBJ1-5	-	CSARVSSDSNQPQHF	TGCAGTGCTAGAGTTTCCAGCGATAGCAATCAGCCCCAGCATTTT
-	TRBV7-8	TRBJ1-2	-	CASSSGGGGYGYTF	TGTGCCAGCAGCTCCGGCGGGGGAGGCTATGGCTACACCTTC
-	TRBV20-1	TRBJ1-1	once	CSARDPGRGNTEAFF	TGCAGTGCTAGAGATCCAGGGAGGGGTAACACTGAAGCTTTCTTT
TRBD1	TRBV2	TRBJ2-7	many	CASTRDSGLGEQYF	TGTGCCAGCACAAGGGACAGTGGTTTGGGGGAGCAGTACTTC
-	TRBV7-6	TRBJ2-7	-	CASSLSWQPYEQYF	TGTGCCAGCAGCTTATCGTGGCAGCCCTACGAGCAGTACTTC
TRBD1	TRBV4-1	TRBJ2-3	-	CASSQSGTGRDTQYF	TGCGCCAGCAGCCAAAGCGGGACAGGGAGGGATACGCAGTATTTT
TRBD2	TRBV7-2	TRBJ2-5	-	CASSLTSGGVEETQYF	TGTGCCAGCAGCTTGACTAGCGGGGGGGTTGAGGAGACCCAGTACTTC
-	TRBV12-3/TRBV12-4	TRBJ2-3	-	CAIGGGAGTDTQYF	TGTGCCATCGGAGGGGGGGCTGGCACAGATACGCAGTATTTT
-	TRBV19	TRBJ2-3	-	CASSTTGDTQYF	TGTGCCAGTAGTACGACGGGGGATACGCAGTATTTT
-	TRBV7-9	TRBJ1-1	-	CASSFLETEAFF	TGTGCCAGCAGCTTCTTAGAGACTGAAGCTTTCTTT
TRBD2	TRBV19	TRBJ2-7	-	CASSILAGDSYEQYF	TGTGCCAGTAGTATCCTAGCGGGAGATTCCTACGAGCAGTACTTC
TRBD1	TRBV5-8	TRBJ2-7	-	CATDRGLPYEQYF	TGTGCCACCGACAGGGGGCTGCCCTACGAGCAGTACTTC
-	TRBV7-2	TRBJ2-6	-	CASSLRAGTGANVLTF	TGTGCCAGCAGCTTAAGGGCAGGGACAGGGGCCAACGTCCTGACTTTC
-	TRBV2	TRBJ2-1	-	CASSVQGRSSYNEQFF	TGTGCCAGCAGCGTACAGGGCAGGAGCTCCTACAATGAGCAGTTCTTC
-	TRBV9	TRBJ1-2	once	CASSVDDRLPGYTF	TGTGCCAGCAGCGTAGACGACAGGTTACCAGGCTACACCTTC
-	TRBV2	TRBJ1-1	many	CASTPITASLNTEAFF	TGTGCCAGCACCCCCATTACAGCAAGTTTAAACACTGAAGCTTTCTTT
-	TRBV7-9	TRBJ2-2	once	CASSLGNIVNTGELFF	TGTGCCAGCAGCTTAGGAAACATCGTGAACACCGGGGAGCTGTTTTTT
-	TRBV7-9	TRBJ1-2	once	CASSLGSTELSYGYTF	TGTGCCAGCAGCTTAGGGTCGACGGAGCTTAGCTATGGCTACACCTTC
TRBD2	TRBV7-2	TRBJ2-1	-	CASSLGSGGNNEQFF	TGTGCCAGCAGCTTAGGGAGCGGGGGAAACAATGAGCAGTTCTTC
-	TRBV19	TRBJ1-5	-	CASSIWDSNQPQHF	TGTGCCAGTAGTATCTGGGACAGCAATCAGCCCCAGCATTTT
-	TRBV11-1	TRBJ2-2	-	CASSLAQRSTGELFF	TGTGCCAGCAGCTTAGCGCAGCGGTCCACCGGGGAGCTGTTTTTT
TRBD2	TRBV12-3/TRBV12-4	TRBJ2-2	many	CASSPTSSYTGELFF	TGTGCCAGCAGTCCGACTAGCTCGTACACCGGGGAGCTGTTTTTT
TRBD1	TRBV10-3	TRBJ1-5	-	CAISTSDRDQPQHF	TGTGCCATCAGTACCTCGGACAGGGATCAGCCCCAGCATTTT
-	TRBV13	TRBJ1-4	-	CASSRVGGADGNEKLFF	TGTGCCAGCAGCCGAGTCGGGGGGGCAGACGGTAATGAAAAACTGTTTTTT
TRBD1	TRBV7-9	TRBJ1-5	-	CASSFAGTGKNQPQHF	TGTGCCAGCAGCTTCGCTGGGACAGGGAAAAATCAGCCCCAGCATTTT
TRBD1	TRBV4-1	TRBJ2-7	-	CASSQGWAGGLGQYF	TGCGCCAGCAGCCAAGGTTGGGCAGGGGGCTTGGGGCAGTACTTC
TRBD2	TRBV20-1	TRBJ2-7	-	CSAGMPGLSDEQYF	TGCAGTGCCGGAATGCCGGGACTATCGGATGAGCAGTACTTC
TRBD2	TRBV2	TRBJ2-7	-	CASSAGLAESYEQYF	TGTGCCAGCAGTGCGGGACTAGCAGAGAGCTACGAGCAGTACTTC
-	TRBV5-6	TRBJ2-5	-	CATSEGSETQYF	TGTGCCACCTCCGAGGGATCTGAGACCCAGTACTTC